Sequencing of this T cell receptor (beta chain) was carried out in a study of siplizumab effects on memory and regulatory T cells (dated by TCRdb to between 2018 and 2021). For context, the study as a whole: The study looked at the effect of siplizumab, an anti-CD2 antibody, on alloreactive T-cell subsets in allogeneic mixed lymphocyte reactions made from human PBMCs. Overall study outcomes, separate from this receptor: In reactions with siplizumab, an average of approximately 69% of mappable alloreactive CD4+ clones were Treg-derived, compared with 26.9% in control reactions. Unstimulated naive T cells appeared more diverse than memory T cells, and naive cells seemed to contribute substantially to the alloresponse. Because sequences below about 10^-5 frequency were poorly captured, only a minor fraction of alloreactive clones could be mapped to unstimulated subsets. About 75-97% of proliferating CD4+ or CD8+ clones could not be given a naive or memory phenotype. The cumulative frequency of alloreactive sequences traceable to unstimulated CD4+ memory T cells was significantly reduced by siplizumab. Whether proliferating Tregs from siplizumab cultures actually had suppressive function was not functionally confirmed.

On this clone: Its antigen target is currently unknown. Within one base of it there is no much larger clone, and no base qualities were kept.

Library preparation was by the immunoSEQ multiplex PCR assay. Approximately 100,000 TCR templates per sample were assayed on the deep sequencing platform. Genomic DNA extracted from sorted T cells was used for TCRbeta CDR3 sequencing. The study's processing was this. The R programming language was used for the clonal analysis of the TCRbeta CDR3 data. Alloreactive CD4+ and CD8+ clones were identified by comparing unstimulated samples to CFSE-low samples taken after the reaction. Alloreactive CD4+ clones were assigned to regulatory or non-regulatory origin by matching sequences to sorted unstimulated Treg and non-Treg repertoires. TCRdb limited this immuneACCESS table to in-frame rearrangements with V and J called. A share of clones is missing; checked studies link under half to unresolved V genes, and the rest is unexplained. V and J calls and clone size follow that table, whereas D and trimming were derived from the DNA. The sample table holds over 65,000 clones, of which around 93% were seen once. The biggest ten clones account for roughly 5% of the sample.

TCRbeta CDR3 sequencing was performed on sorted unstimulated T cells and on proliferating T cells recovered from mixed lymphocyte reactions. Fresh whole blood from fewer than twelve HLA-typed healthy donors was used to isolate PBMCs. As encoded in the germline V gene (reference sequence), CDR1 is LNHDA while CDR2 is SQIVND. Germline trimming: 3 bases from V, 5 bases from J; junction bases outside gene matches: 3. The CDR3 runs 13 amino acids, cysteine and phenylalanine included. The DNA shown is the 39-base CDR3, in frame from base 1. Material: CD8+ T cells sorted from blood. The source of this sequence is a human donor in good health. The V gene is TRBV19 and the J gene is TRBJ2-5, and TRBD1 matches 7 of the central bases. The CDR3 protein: CASSITGVETQYF. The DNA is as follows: TGTGCCAGTAGTATTACAGGGGTGGAGACCCAGTACTTC.